These T cell receptor beta chains were read from a single sample in a study of blood T cell repertoires in COVID-19. Generated by immunoSEQ multiplex PCR, the TCRdb table keeps only in-frame clones and is missing some. Of some 120,000 clones detected, 82% appear once; the ten largest clones hold approximately 7.9%. The sequenced sample consisted of peripheral blood. These receptors all come from a man between 65 and 79 years old with acute or convalescent COVID-19. Both conserved end residues are part of each CDR3. Fields, in order: V gene, clone size, J gene, CDR3 protein. Not every row has a clone size; where given, it reads once, few, many or a size class.

V gene: TRBV5-1
clone size: NA
J gene: TRBJ2-7
CDR3 protein: CASSSQGASTYEQYF

V gene: TRBV5-4
clone size: NA
J gene: TRBJ2-1
CDR3 protein: CASSFGGAGEAYNEQFF

V gene: TRBV11-2
clone size: NA
J gene: TRBJ2-2
CDR3 protein: CASTQGTSGGGELFF

V gene: TRBV19
clone size: few
J gene: TRBJ2-3
CDR3 protein: CASSMRSGRAGGTDTQYF

V gene: TRBV9
clone size: NA
J gene: TRBJ1-2
CDR3 protein: CASSVAGGANYGYTF

V gene: TRBV4-1
clone size: NA
J gene: TRBJ2-5
CDR3 protein: CASSQDQRGGGETQYF

V gene: TRBV28
clone size: NA
J gene: TRBJ1-3
CDR3 protein: CASSPNRAGGNTIYF

V gene: TRBV6-4
clone size: NA
J gene: TRBJ1-3
CDR3 protein: CASNVNSSGNTIYF

V gene: TRBV3-1/TRBV3-2
clone size: NA
J gene: TRBJ2-7
CDR3 protein: CASSSRGSDEQYF

V gene: TRBV3-1/TRBV3-2
clone size: NA
J gene: TRBJ1-5
CDR3 protein: CASSQATVSNQPQHF

V gene: TRBV9
clone size: NA
J gene: TRBJ2-7
CDR3 protein: CASSVGDRTFYEQYF

V gene: TRBV28
clone size: NA
J gene: TRBJ2-1
CDR3 protein: CASSLRIEQFF

V gene: TRBV7-2
clone size: NA
J gene: TRBJ2-4
CDR3 protein: CASSPDSLAKNIQYF

V gene: TRBV7-9
clone size: NA
J gene: TRBJ1-1
CDR3 protein: CASSSGSIMNTEAFF

V gene: TRBV9
clone size: once
J gene: TRBJ1-6
CDR3 protein: CASSVEAGSSYNSPLHF

V gene: TRBV28
clone size: few
J gene: TRBJ1-5
CDR3 protein: CASSLYVVRRDNQPQHF

V gene: TRBV28
clone size: few
J gene: TRBJ2-7
CDR3 protein: CASSRANPYEQYF

V gene: TRBV5-1
clone size: few
J gene: TRBJ1-1
CDR3 protein: CASSLRGENTEAFF

V gene: TRBV7-3
clone size: NA
J gene: TRBJ2-1
CDR3 protein: CASSLSRDKNEQFF

V gene: TRBV1
clone size: NA
J gene: TRBJ1-3
CDR3 protein: CTSSQPDSGGNTIYF

V gene: TRBV5-4
clone size: NA
J gene: TRBJ1-3
CDR3 protein: CASSFGRPGSSGNTIYF

V gene: TRBV28
clone size: NA
J gene: TRBJ1-5
CDR3 protein: CASSQLNSNQPQHF

V gene: TRBV29-1
clone size: NA
J gene: TRBJ2-1
CDR3 protein: CSGTWPYGIEQFF

V gene: TRBV19
clone size: NA
J gene: TRBJ1-5
CDR3 protein: CASSRGQGGYSNQPQHF

V gene: TRBV6-2/TRBV6-3
clone size: NA
J gene: TRBJ1-1
CDR3 protein: CASSSGGRTEAFF

V gene: TRBV5-1
clone size: NA
J gene: TRBJ2-2
CDR3 protein: CASSLAGGLAVTGELFF

V gene: TRBV18
clone size: NA
J gene: TRBJ2-5
CDR3 protein: CASSSETQYF

V gene: TRBV18
clone size: NA
J gene: TRBJ1-6
CDR3 protein: CASSPLQGNSPLHF

V gene: TRBV6-6
clone size: NA
J gene: TRBJ1-2
CDR3 protein: CASSNDRAYGYTF

V gene: TRBV28
clone size: NA
J gene: TRBJ2-1
CDR3 protein: CASSLGAVPEQFF

V gene: TRBV19
clone size: NA
J gene: TRBJ2-1
CDR3 protein: CASKEPSTSGVHEQFF

V gene: TRBV19
clone size: NA
J gene: TRBJ1-5
CDR3 protein: CASRARNNQPQHF

V gene: TRBV5-4
clone size: NA
J gene: TRBJ2-2
CDR3 protein: CASSLGAGGITGELFF

V gene: TRBV9
clone size: NA
J gene: TRBJ1-1
CDR3 protein: CASSTTGTGSEAFF

V gene: TRBV2
clone size: once
J gene: TRBJ2-5
CDR3 protein: CASTQTGKIIETQYF

V gene: TRBV18
clone size: NA
J gene: TRBJ2-3
CDR3 protein: CASSPLAGVTDTQYF

V gene: TRBV14
clone size: NA
J gene: TRBJ1-5
CDR3 protein: CASSQATGFSNQPQHF

V gene: TRBV29-1
clone size: NA
J gene: TRBJ2-2
CDR3 protein: CSASPAPGVPGELFF

V gene: TRBV24-1
clone size: NA
J gene: TRBJ1-1
CDR3 protein: CATSDARQGGTEAFF

V gene: TRBV5-1
clone size: once
J gene: TRBJ2-2
CDR3 protein: CASSLTGTSDTGELFF

V gene: TRBV6-6
clone size: NA
J gene: TRBJ1-1
CDR3 protein: CASSPLGGFNTEAFF

V gene: TRBV2
clone size: NA
J gene: TRBJ1-3
CDR3 protein: CASSPFRGALGNTIYF

V gene: TRBV19
clone size: NA
J gene: TRBJ1-1
CDR3 protein: CASSPGLANTEAFF

V gene: TRBV4-1
clone size: NA
J gene: TRBJ1-6
CDR3 protein: CASSQDSTRVMPLHF

V gene: TRBV2
clone size: few
J gene: TRBJ1-5
CDR3 protein: CASSAGQRVDQPQHF

V gene: TRBV11-2
clone size: NA
J gene: TRBJ2-4
CDR3 protein: CASSLRGGVVNIQYF

V gene: TRBV6-5
clone size: once
J gene: TRBJ2-1
CDR3 protein: CASRHGLAGNNEQFF

V gene: TRBV9
clone size: NA
J gene: TRBJ1-2
CDR3 protein: CASSPQGARNYGYTF

V gene: TRBV28
clone size: NA
J gene: TRBJ1-4
CDR3 protein: CASSHEGQGGEKLFF

V gene: TRBV5-1
clone size: once
J gene: TRBJ2-7
CDR3 protein: CASSASNYEQYF

V gene: TRBV10-3
clone size: NA
J gene: TRBJ1-4
CDR3 protein: CAIKGQVRGGNEKLFF

V gene: TRBV13
clone size: NA
J gene: TRBJ2-2
CDR3 protein: CASGSPKRGTGELFF

V gene: TRBV25-1
clone size: NA
J gene: TRBJ2-3
CDR3 protein: CASTGRTSSTQYF

V gene: TRBV6-5
clone size: NA
J gene: TRBJ1-6
CDR3 protein: CASNEGRSTSPLHF